This TCR beta chain was captured by sequencing in a study of CXCR3-negative and CXCR3-positive naive CD8 T cells. Points from the study as a whole: Memory cells showed distinct TRBV-TRBJ patterns, while the two naive subsets matched. Researchers report that CXCR3-positive naive cells carry more hydrophobic TRB CDR3s than CXCR3-negative naive cells.

Naivety in CD8+ T cells corresponded to a CD45RO-CCR7+CD27+CD95- phenotype. TRB cDNA libraries were made by UMI-labeled 5' RACE. TCRdb reprocessed the 5' RACE reads, keeping one entry per CDR3 protein, no DNA. Its table lists some 150,000 distinct CDR3 sequences. CDR1 and CDR2 (germline): SQVTM, ANQGSEA. The CDR3 contains 16 residues. About this clonotype: The antigen remains undetermined.

This TCR was recovered from a human donor in good health. Some clones in this sample may be carry-over from other donors' samples. V and J are TRBV29-1 and TRBJ2-1; TCRdb selects TRBD2, and the lack of DNA leaves this call unchecked. Sample: naive CXCR3+ CD8+ T cells from blood. Subset denoted: CD45RO-CCR7+CD27+CD95- naive CD8+ T cells expressing CXCR3 (TNR3+). This CDR3 reads CSVELTSGSSWDEQFF.